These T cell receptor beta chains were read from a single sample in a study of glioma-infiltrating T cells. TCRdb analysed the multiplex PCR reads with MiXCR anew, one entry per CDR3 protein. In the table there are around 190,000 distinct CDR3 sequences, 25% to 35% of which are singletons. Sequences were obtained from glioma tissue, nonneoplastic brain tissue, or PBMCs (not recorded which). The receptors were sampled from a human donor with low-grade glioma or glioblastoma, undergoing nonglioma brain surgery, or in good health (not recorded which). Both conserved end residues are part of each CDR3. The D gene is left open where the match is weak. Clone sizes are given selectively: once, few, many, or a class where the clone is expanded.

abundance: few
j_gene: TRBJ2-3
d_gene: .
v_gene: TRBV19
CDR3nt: TGTGCCAGTAGTATAAGTCGCGGAACAGATACGCAGTATTTT
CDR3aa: CASSISRGTDTQYF

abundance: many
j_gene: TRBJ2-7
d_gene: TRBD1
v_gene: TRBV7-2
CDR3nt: TGTGCCAGCAGCAAAGACCGACAGGGGAACGAGCAGTACTTC
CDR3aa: CASSKDRQGNEQYF

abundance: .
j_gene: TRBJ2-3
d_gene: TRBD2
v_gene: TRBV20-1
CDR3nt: TGCAGTGCTAGAGTCGCAAGCGGGGGCAGCACAGATACGCAGTATTTT
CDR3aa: CSARVASGGSTDTQYF

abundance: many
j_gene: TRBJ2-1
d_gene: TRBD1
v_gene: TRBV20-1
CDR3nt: TGCAGTGCTCCTACAGGGGGCCACAATGAGCAGTTCTTC
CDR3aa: CSAPTGGHNEQFF

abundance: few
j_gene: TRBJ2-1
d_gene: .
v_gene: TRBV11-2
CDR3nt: TGTGCCAGCAGCTTAGTTGAGAGTGTCCAGTTCTTC
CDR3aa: CASSLVESVQFF

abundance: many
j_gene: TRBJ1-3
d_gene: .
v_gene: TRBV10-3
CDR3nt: TGTGCCATCATGGAAAACTCTGGAAACACCATATATTTT
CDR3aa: CAIMENSGNTIYF

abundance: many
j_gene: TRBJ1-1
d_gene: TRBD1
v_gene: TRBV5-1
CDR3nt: TGCGCCAGCAGCCTCAACTACAGGGGCACTGAAGCTTTCTTT
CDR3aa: CASSLNYRGTEAFF

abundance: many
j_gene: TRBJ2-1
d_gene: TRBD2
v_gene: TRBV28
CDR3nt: TGTGCCAGCAGTACAACCGGGACTAGCGGGAGGGGGTACAATGAGCAGTTCTTC
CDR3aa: CASSTTGTSGRGYNEQFF

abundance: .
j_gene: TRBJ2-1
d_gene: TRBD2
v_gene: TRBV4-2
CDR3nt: TGTGCCAGCAGCCAAGATGTCGGACTAGCGGGAGTTTCCCAGTTCTTC
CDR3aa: CASSQDVGLAGVSQFF

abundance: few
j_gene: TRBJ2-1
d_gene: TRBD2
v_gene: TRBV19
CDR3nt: TGTGCCAGTAGTATTAGCGGGAGTTCCTACAATGAGCAGTTCTTC
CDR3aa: CASSISGSSYNEQFF

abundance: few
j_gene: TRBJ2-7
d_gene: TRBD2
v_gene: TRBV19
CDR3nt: TGTGCCAGTAGTATTCCGGGACTAGCAGCCGAGCAGTACTTC
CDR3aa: CASSIPGLAAEQYF

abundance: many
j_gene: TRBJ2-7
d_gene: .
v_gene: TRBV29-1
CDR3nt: TGCAGCGTTGGTCCGGGCCGCTACGAGCAGTACTTC
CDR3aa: CSVGPGRYEQYF

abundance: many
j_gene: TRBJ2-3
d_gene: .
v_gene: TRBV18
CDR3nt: TGTGCCAGCTCACCATCCAGGGGCACAGATACGCAGTATTTT
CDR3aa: CASSPSRGTDTQYF

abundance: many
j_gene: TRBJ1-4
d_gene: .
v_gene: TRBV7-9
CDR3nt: TGTGCCAGCAGTTCAGGGTGGGGAACTAATGAAAAACTGTTTTTT
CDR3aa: CASSSGWGTNEKLFF

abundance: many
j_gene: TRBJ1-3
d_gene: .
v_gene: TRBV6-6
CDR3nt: TGTGCCAGCAGTTACGGGAAGTTTGGAAACACCATATATTTT
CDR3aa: CASSYGKFGNTIYF

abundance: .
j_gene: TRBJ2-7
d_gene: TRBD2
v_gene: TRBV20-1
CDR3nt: TGCAGTGCTATTAGCGGGAGTATCTACGAGCAGTACTTC
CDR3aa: CSAISGSIYEQYF

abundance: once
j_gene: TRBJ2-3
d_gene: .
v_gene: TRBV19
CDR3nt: TGTGCCAGTAGCCCCTCTAGCAGGAGCACAGATACGCAGTCTTTT
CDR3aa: CASSPSSRSTDTQSF

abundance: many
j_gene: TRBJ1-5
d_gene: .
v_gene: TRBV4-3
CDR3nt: TGCGCCAGCAGCCAAGAAATCTGGGGGAACCAGCCCCAGCATTTT
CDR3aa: CASSQEIWGNQPQHF

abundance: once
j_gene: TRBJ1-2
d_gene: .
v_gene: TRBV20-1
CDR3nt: TGCAGTACCCAAATCAGGGATCCCTATGGCTACTCCTTC
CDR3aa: CSTQIRDPYGYSF

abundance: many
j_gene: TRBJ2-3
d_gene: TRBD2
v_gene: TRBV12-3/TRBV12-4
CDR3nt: TGTGCCAGCAGTTCGGGGACTAGCGGGGTTCCAGATACGCAGTATTTT
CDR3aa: CASSSGTSGVPDTQYF

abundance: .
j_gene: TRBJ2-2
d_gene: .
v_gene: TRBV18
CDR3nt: TGTGCCAGCTCACCACTAGTGAACACCGGGGAGCTGTTTTTT
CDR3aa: CASSPLVNTGELFF

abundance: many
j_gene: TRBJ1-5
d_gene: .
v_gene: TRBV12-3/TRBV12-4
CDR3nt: TGTGCCAGCAGGGTCGGATATCAGCCCCAGCATTTT
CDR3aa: CASRVGYQPQHF

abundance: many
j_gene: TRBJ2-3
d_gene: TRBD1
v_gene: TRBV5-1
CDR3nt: TGCGCCAGCAGATCGTCCCCAGACAGGGCGGCAGATACGCAGTATTTT
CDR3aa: CASRSSPDRAADTQYF

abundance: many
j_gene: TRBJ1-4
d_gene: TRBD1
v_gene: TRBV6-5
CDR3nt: TGTGCCAGCAGTTACATTCAGGGGGGCGAAAAACTGTTTTTT
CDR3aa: CASSYIQGGEKLFF

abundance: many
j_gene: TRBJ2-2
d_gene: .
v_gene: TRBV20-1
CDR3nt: TGCAGTGCCGTCGATAGGACCGTGAACACCGGGGAGCTGTTTTTT
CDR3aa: CSAVDRTVNTGELFF

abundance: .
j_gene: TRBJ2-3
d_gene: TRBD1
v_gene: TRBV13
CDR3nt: TGTGCCAGCGGAAAGTGGACAGGCCTAGATCAAGATACGCAGTATTTT
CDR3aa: CASGKWTGLDQDTQYF

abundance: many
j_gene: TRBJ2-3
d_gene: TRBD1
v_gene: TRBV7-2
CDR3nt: TGTGCCAGCAGCTTACTGGGACAGGGAAGCACAGATACGCAGTATTTT
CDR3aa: CASSLLGQGSTDTQYF

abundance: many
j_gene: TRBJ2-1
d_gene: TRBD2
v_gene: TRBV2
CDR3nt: TGTGCCAGCAGGAGGGTAGCGGGAGCTCCAAATGAGCAGTTCTTC
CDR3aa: CASRRVAGAPNEQFF

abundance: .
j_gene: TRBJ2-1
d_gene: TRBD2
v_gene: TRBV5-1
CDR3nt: TGCGCCAGCAGCCCGGGAGGTAGCGACTACGATGAGCAGTTCTTC
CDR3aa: CASSPGGSDYDEQFF

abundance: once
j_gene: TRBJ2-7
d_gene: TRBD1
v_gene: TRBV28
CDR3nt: TGTGCCAGCAGTTTCGCGGACAGGGTTTCCGAGAAGTACTTC
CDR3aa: CASSFADRVSEKYF

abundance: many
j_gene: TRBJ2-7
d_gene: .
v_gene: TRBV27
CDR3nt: TGTGCCAGCAGCCCGTTGATGCTACTGAAAACCTACGAGCAGTACTTC
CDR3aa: CASSPLMLLKTYEQYF

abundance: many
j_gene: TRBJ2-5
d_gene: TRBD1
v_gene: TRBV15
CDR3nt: TGTGCCACCAGCAGAGGAAGGACAGGGAATGTTTTAGAGACCCAGTACTTC
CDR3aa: CATSRGRTGNVLETQYF

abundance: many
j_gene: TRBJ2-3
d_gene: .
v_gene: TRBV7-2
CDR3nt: TGTGCCAGCAGCTTGGGGCCCACAGATACGCAGTATTTT
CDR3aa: CASSLGPTDTQYF

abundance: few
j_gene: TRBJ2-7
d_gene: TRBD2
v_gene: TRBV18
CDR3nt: TGTGCCAGCTCACCTAAACCGGGACTAACCTACGAGCAGTACTTC
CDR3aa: CASSPKPGLTYEQYF

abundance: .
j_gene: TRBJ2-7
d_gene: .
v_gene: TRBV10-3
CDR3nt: TGTGCCAGCACCAGCGGGCCGGAGGATGAGCAGTACTTC
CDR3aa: CASTSGPEDEQYF

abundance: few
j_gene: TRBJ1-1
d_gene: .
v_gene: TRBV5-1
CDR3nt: TGCGCCAGCAGCTTGGTTAATCTGGGGCCTGAAGCTTTCTTT
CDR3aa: CASSLVNLGPEAFF

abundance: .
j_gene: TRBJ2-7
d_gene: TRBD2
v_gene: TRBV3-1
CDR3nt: TGTGCCAGCAGCCCGACTAGCGGGATTATCTATGGGCAGTACTTC
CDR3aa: CASSPTSGIIYGQYF

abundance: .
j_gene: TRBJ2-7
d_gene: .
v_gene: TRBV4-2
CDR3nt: TGTGCCAGCAGCCAAGATTTGGACAGCTACACCTACGAGCATTACTTC
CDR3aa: CASSQDLDSYTYEHYF

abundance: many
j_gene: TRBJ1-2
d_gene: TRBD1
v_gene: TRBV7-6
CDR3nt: TGTGCCAGCAGCTCCGACAGGGGCTATGGCTACACCTTC
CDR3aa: CASSSDRGYGYTF

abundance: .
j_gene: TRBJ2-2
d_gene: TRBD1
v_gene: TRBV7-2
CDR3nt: TGTGCCAGCAGCATGCCCCGGGACAGGGTTTCGATAGTAACCGGGGAGCTGCTTTTT
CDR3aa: CASSMPRDRVSIVTGELLF

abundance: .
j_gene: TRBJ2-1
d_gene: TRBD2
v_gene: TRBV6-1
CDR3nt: TGTGCCAGCGGACGACTAGCTTACGAGCAGTTCTTC
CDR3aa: CASGRLAYEQFF

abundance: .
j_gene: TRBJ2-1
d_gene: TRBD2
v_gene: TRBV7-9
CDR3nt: TGTGCCAGCAGCTCCCCGGGCACTAGCGGGAGCACCGTCTACAATGAGCAGTTCTTC
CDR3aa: CASSSPGTSGSTVYNEQFF

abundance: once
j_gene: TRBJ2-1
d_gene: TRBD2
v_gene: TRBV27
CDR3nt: TGTGCCAGCAGTCCAAATCCGGGACTAGCGGGCTACAATGAGCAGTTCTTC
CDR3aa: CASSPNPGLAGYNEQFF

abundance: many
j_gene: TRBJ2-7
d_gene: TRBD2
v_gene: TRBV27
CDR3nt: TGTGCCAGCAGTTTATCGAAGCGGGGCTACGAGCAGTACTTC
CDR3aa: CASSLSKRGYEQYF

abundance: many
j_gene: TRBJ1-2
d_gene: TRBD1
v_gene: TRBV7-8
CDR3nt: TGTGCCAGCAGCTTAGCGCAGGGGGCAGAGGGCTACACCTTC
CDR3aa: CASSLAQGAEGYTF

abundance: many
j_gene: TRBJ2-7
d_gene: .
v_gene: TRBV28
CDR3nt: TGTGCCAGCACCTTTTCAAGCTACGAGCAGTACTTC
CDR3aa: CASTFSSYEQYF

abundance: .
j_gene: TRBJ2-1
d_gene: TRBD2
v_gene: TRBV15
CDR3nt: TGTGCCAGCAGAGCGGGCGGGAGTACCTACAATGAGCAGTTCTTC
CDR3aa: CASRAGGSTYNEQFF